The next 13 T cell receptor beta chains were all read from a single sample in a study of cytotoxic CD8 clonotypes in ibrutinib-treated CLL. Sequenced by immunoSEQ multiplex PCR; TCRdb stores in-frame clones only, minus some. The sample carries 30,000 to 40,000 clones, approximately 69% recorded once. This sample comprised PBMCs, obtained before ibrutinib treatment. All receptors come from a human donor with chronic lymphocytic leukemia.

V usage is TRBV7-9 and J usage is TRBJ2-1; D is ambiguous. Germline CDR1 is SEHNR and CDR2 is FQNEAQ (reference sequence). V lost 2 bases and J 10 bases, leaving 6 bases between the germline ends. The CDR3 spans 11 residues. CDR3 DNA sequence: TGTGCCAGCAGCTTAAAGAAGGAGCAGTTCTTC. Its protein product is CASSLKKEQFF.

As concerns this clone: This sequence may be a read error, since a much larger clone differs from it by one base. Additional DNA sequences in this sample encode the identical CDR3. The genes are TRBV7-6 and TRBJ1-5; D possibly corresponds to TRBD1 (5 bases). Germline assignment: CDR1 SGHVS and CDR2 FNYEAQ. The V and J ends lost 3 bases and 7 bases respectively, with 16 bases between them. CDR3 length: 15 residues. The CDR3 coding sequence is TGTGCCAGCAGCTTGATGGGGGGTTCGGGGCAGCCCCAGCATTTT. Protein product: CASSLMGGSGQPQHF.

The chain couples TRBV18 to TRBJ1-6; TRBD1 matches 9 bases. Germline CDR1 KGHSH, CDR2 LQKENI. V was clipped by 0 bases and J by 7 bases; unmatched bases: 4. The CDR3 length is 16 residues. For the CDR3, the DNA is TGTGCCAGCTCACCACCGGGACAGGGACTCAATTCACCCCTCCACTTT. Protein sequence: CASSPPGQGLNSPLHF.

This clone appeared a few times. The chain joins TRBV27 to TRBJ2-1; 11 bases align to TRBD1. Looked up from germline, CDR1 is MNHEY and CDR2 is SMNVEV (reference sequence). V trimming: 5 bases; J trimming: 5 bases; junction bases outside the gene matches: 5. The CDR3 extends over 15 amino acids. The CDR3, as DNA: TGTGCCAGCAGTACCGGACAGGGGGCACACAATGAGCAGTTCTTC. It specifies CASSTGQGAHNEQFF.

The chain combines TRBV30 with TRBJ2-1; D is unresolved. V was pared by 2 bases and J by 5 bases, with 7 bases between. Germline V gene lookup returns CDR1 GTSNPN and CDR2 SVGIG (reference sequence). The CDR3 runs 12 residues. The chain's CDR3 is CAWSSTNNEQFF. The CDR3 DNA reads as TGTGCCTGGAGTTCCACCAACAATGAGCAGTTCTTC.

This clone was seen only once. The chain links TRBV7-8 to TRBJ2-2; weak D call: TRBD2 (5 bases). The CDR3 runs to 15 residues. The ends were cut back, 1 base at V and 6 bases at J, with 12 bases in the middle. The germline gives CDR1 SGHVS, CDR2 FQNEAQ. CDR3 DNA: TGTGCCAGCAGCTTAGAAGGGAGTCTATCCGGGGAGCTGTTTTTT. Its translation is CASSLEGSLSGELFF.

V and J are TRBV18 and TRBJ2-2; no clear D. The germline V gene encodes CDR1 KGHSH and CDR2 LQKENI. The CDR3 is 15 amino acids. Trimming pared 0 bases from V and 4 bases from J, leaving 9 bases between. The chain's CDR3 is CASSPPGDPTGELFF. Written as DNA, the CDR3 is TGTGCCAGCTCACCACCGGGCGACCCCACCGGGGAGCTGTTTTTT.

The chain uses TRBV18 and TRBJ1-3; 9 bases align to TRBD1. V shed 7 bases, J shed 2 bases, and the junction held 6 bases outside the gene matches. The CDR3 extends over 15 amino acids. Per germline, CDR1 KGHSH and CDR2 LQKENI. The CDR3 reads CASFPGQGAGNTIYF. The CDR3 region has the DNA TGTGCCAGCTTCCCGGGACAGGGCGCTGGAAACACCATATATTTT. Using reference TRBV18 and TRBJ1-3 for the parts outside the CDR3, the full variable domain is NAGVMQNPRHLVRRRGQEARLRCSPMKGHSHVYWYRQLPEEGLKFMVYLQKENIIDESGMPKERFSAEFPKEGPSILRIQQVVRGDSAAYFCASFPGQGAGNTIYFGEGSWLTVV.

V usage is TRBV25-1 and J usage is TRBJ2-5, with D perhaps given as TRBD1 or TRBD2 (6 bases each). The CDR3 loop spans 15 amino acids. Germline CDR1 and CDR2: MGHDK and SYGVNS. V lost 4 bases to trimming and J lost 0 bases, with 12 bases between them. CDR3 bases: TGTGCCAGCAGTGGGAGTGGGGGGCACCAAGAGACCCAGTACTTC. Translation: CASSGSGGHQETQYF.

CDR3 amino acids: CAISEYPSTGGGLNQPQHF. DNA of the CDR3: TGTGCCATCAGTGAGTACCCCTCGACAGGGGGTGGACTTAATCAGCCCCAGCATTTT. V is TRBV10-3 and J is TRBJ1-5, with TRBD1 identical over 9 bases. Losses at the gene ends were 1 base for V and 4 bases for J; bases not matched to a gene: 14. CDR1 ENHRY and CDR2 SYGVKD come from the germline V gene. The CDR3 runs to 19 residues.

This clone has a handful of counts. CDR3 bases: TGTGCCAGCAGCCGCTCGACAGGGCTAGGGACCCAGTACTTC. Translating gives CASSRSTGLGTQYF. The chain is built from TRBV27 and TRBJ2-5; 7 bases agree with TRBD1. J lost 7 bases, V lost 6 bases, and 11 bases had no gene match. Germline V CDR1 and CDR2: MNHEY, SMNVEV (reference sequence). This CDR3 has 14 residues.

This clone occurred a few times. This chain connects TRBV19 to TRBJ2-7, with D tentatively TRBD1 or TRBD2 (5 bases each). With 8 bases removed from V and 0 bases from J, the gap between germline ends came to 14 bases. This CDR3 is built from 14 residues. CDR1 LNHDA and CDR2 SQIVND come from the germline V gene (reference sequence). The CDR3 region is CASRQAGSSYEQYF. Here the CDR3 DNA reads TGTGCCAGTCGTCAGGCAGGGAGCTCCTACGAGCAGTACTTC.

This chain links TRBV6-6 with TRBJ1-5; D remains unclear. The CDR3 extends over 14 amino acids. Germline V lookup: CDR1 MNHNY, CDR2 SVGAGI (reference sequence). Between the trimmed V and J ends, which lost 2 bases and 7 bases, there was a span of 12 bases. The CDR3 region has the DNA TGTGCCAGCAGTTACCCCGGACTGGGACAGCCCCAGCATTTT. The encoded protein is CASSYPGLGQPQHF.